The 2 T cell receptor beta chains below all came from one sample that was sequenced in a study of T cells after yellow fever vaccination. TCRdb called the 5' RACE reads again in MiXCR, with one record for every CDR3 protein. In the table there are around 500,000 distinct CDR3 sequences, 20% to 25% of which are singletons. The input for sequencing was PBMCs, taken about 20 days after the first yellow fever vaccination. The receptor source for this set is a man aged 18 to 35 who received the YFV17D yellow fever vaccine.

The chain couples TRBV5-6 to TRBJ2-7, with D perhaps TRBD1 or TRBD2 (6 bases each). V was trimmed by 0 bases and J by 5 bases, leaving 15 bases between them. Looked up from germline, CDR1 is SGHDT and CDR2 is YYEEEE. CDR3 length equals 15 residues. CDR3 in amino acids: CASSLESPGANEQYV. Written as DNA, the CDR3 is TGTGCCAGCAGCTTGGAGTCTCCGGGGGCCAACGAGCAGTACGTC.

V gene TRBV20-1 combines with J gene TRBJ2-7; D unclear. Germline CDR1 is DFQATT and CDR2 is SNEGSKA (reference sequence). V gave up 3 bases and J gave up 6 bases, with 9 bases separating them. This CDR3 comprises 11 residues. The CDR3, as DNA: TGCAGTGCTAGGTACCTCAGCGAGCAGTACTTC. Translating it yields CSARYLSEQYF.